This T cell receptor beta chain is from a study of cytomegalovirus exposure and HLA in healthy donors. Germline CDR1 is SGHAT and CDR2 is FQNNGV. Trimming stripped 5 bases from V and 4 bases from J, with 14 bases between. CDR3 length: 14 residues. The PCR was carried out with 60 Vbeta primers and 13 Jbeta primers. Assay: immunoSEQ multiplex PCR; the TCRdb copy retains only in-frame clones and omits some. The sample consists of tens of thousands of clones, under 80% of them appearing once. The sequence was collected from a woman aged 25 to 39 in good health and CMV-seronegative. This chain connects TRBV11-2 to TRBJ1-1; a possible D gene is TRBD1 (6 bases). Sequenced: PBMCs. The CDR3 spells CASSRPGTRTEAFF. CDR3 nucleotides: TGTGCCAGCAGCCGACCCGGGACACGCACTGAAGCTTTCTTT. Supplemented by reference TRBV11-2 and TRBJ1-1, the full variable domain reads EAGVAQSPRYKIIEKRQSVAFWCNPISGHATLYWYQQILGQGPKLLIQFQNNGVVDDSQLPKDRFSAERLKGVDSTLKIQPAKLEDSAVYLCASSRPGTRTEAFFGQGTRLTVV.